These T cell receptor beta chains were read from a single sample in a study of T cells after yellow fever vaccination. MiXCR, applied by TCRdb to the 5' RACE reads, yields one record per CDR3 protein. Here the sample spans about 340,000 distinct CDR3 sequences, under 15% being singletons. The sample in question was CD4+ T cells sorted from PBMCs, obtained 15 days after the yellow fever booster vaccination. Receptor source: a man between 18 and 29 years old who received the YFV17D yellow fever vaccine. CDR3s include the opening cysteine and the closing phenylalanine or tryptophan. Fields, in order: clone size, J gene, CDR3 length, V gene, D gene, CDR3 DNA, CDR3 protein. A D gene is named only where the DNA matches it firmly. Size is omitted from some rows. Given values are once, few, many or a class for expanded clones.

few	TRBJ1-4	13	TRBV7-9	-	TGTGCCAGCAGGTATAGCGGCAATGAAAAACTGTTTTTT	CASRYSGNEKLFF
few	TRBJ1-1	14	TRBV5-1	TRBD1	TGCGCCAGCAGCCCACAGGGGGCGCAAACTGAAGCTTTCTTT	CASSPQGAQTEAFF
-	TRBJ2-3	16	TRBV7-2	TRBD1	TGTGCCAGCAGCTTTGTTTCGGGACAGTACAGAGATACGCAGTATTTT	CASSFVSGQYRDTQYF
-	TRBJ2-5	16	TRBV7-3	TRBD2	TGTGCCAGCAGCTTAGGTCCCCTAGCGGGGCTAGAGACCCAGTACTTC	CASSLGPLAGLETQYF
-	TRBJ2-3	17	TRBV6-5	TRBD2	TGTGCCAGCAGTTATTCCGGGACTAGCGGGGCTCAAGATACGCAGTATTTT	CASSYSGTSGAQDTQYF
many	TRBJ2-5	13	TRBV5-6	TRBD2	TGTGCCAGCAGCTGGACTAGTGGGGAGACCCAGTACTTC	CASSWTSGETQYF
few	TRBJ1-2	14	TRBV6-2/TRBV6-3	-	TGTGCCAGCAGTTACATATCAGGGATCGGTGGCTACACCTTC	CASSYISGIGGYTF
-	TRBJ2-3	10	TRBV30	-	TGTGCCTGGAATACAGATACGCAGTATTTT	CAWNTDTQYF
few	TRBJ2-4	17	TRBV7-2	-	TGTGCCAGCAGCTTAGCCCGGACGTTACTAGCCAAAAACATTCAGTACTTC	CASSLARTLLAKNIQYF
-	TRBJ2-5	15	TRBV24-1	-	TGTGCCACCAGTGATTTTTCCGGGGGCCAAGAGACCCAGTACTTC	CATSDFSGGQETQYF
-	TRBJ1-2	13	TRBV3-1	-	TGTGCCAGCAGCCCGAGGGGGGCGCGTGGCTACACCTTC	CASSPRGARGYTF
-	TRBJ1-1	14	TRBV12-3/TRBV12-4	-	TGTGCCAGCAGATCCGCCGGGGGATTGCATGAAGCTTTCTTT	CASRSAGGLHEAFF
-	TRBJ1-3	14	TRBV9	-	TGTGCCAGCAGCGTAGAACACTCTGGAAACACCATATATTTT	CASSVEHSGNTIYF
many	TRBJ2-5	16	TRBV7-8	-	TGTGCCAGCAGCTTAGAGAGGGACCCCCTCGGAGAGACCCAGTACTTC	CASSLERDPLGETQYF
-	TRBJ1-4	16	TRBV5-1	-	TGCGCCAGCAGCGAGCTTGGCTTGGGGGATAATGAAAAACTGTTTTTT	CASSELGLGDNEKLFF
-	TRBJ2-5	17	TRBV4-1	-	TGCGCCAGCAGCCAAGGTGATGGGGGGGCGATTGTAGAGACCCAGTACTTC	CASSQGDGGAIVETQYF
few	TRBJ2-1	16	TRBV12-3/TRBV12-4	TRBD2	TGTGCCAGCAGTTTATCATCAGCGGGGGCGTACAATGAGCAGTTCTTC	CASSLSSAGAYNEQFF
few	TRBJ2-5	16	TRBV12-3/TRBV12-4	TRBD2	TGTGCCAGCAGTTTTTCTAGCGGGGGGCCAGAGGAGACCCAGTACTTC	CASSFSSGGPEETQYF
-	TRBJ2-1	13	TRBV20-1	TRBD2	TGCAGTGCAACCGGGACTAGCGTCAATGAGCAGTTCTTC	CSATGTSVNEQFF
-	TRBJ2-7	14	TRBV7-2	TRBD1	TGTGCCAGCAGCCTTGGACAGGGGGCAACTGAGCAGTACTTC	CASSLGQGATEQYF
many	TRBJ2-5	11	TRBV5-1	-	TGCGCCAGCAGCGGCGGGGAGACCCAGTACTTC	CASSGGETQYF
-	TRBJ1-1	12	TRBV6-5	-	TGTGCCAGCAGTTACTTGGGCACTGAAGCTTTCTTT	CASSYLGTEAFF
-	TRBJ2-1	15	TRBV5-6	TRBD1	TGTGCCAGCAGCTTGTTTGGGACAGAGTACAATGAGCAGTTCTTC	CASSLFGTEYNEQFF
-	TRBJ2-3	14	TRBV7-2	TRBD2	TGTGCCAGCAGCCCGGGACTAGCGATAGATACGCAGTATTTT	CASSPGLAIDTQYF
many	TRBJ1-5	14	TRBV29-1	-	TGCAGCGTTGCGGAGGGAGGAGGCAATCAGCCCCAGCATTTT	CSVAEGGGNQPQHF
few	TRBJ2-7	16	TRBV10-3	TRBD1	TGTGCCATCAGTAGCTACGGACAGGGGGCCTCCTACGAGCAGTACTTC	CAISSYGQGASYEQYF
once	TRBJ1-1	14	TRBV28	TRBD1	TGTGCCAGCAGGGCCGGGACAGGGACCACTGAAGCTTTCTTT	CASRAGTGTTEAFF
few	TRBJ2-4	14	TRBV29-1	TRBD2	TGCAGCGTTGAGCTAGCGGGGGTTTATAACATTCAGTACTTC	CSVELAGVYNIQYF
many	TRBJ1-3	15	TRBV7-2	-	TGTGCCAGCAGCTTATCCGGCAGGGATGGAAACACCATATATTTT	CASSLSGRDGNTIYF
few	TRBJ2-1	18	TRBV6-4	-	TGTGCCAGCAGAGGGGGTTTTTTAGGCGGTTTCTCCTACAATGAGCAGTTCTTC	CASRGGFLGGFSYNEQFF
-	TRBJ2-6	17	TRBV7-8	-	TGTGCCAGCAGCCTCGTTGGCGGGGCCCCGGGGGCCAACGTCCTGACTTTC	CASSLVGGAPGANVLTF
-	TRBJ1-1	15	TRBV7-2	-	TGTGCCAGCAGCATTCAGGGAGGGGGGAACACTGAAGCTTTCTTT	CASSIQGGGNTEAFF
few	TRBJ1-2	12	TRBV24-1	-	TGTGCCACCAGTGATCGGACCTATGGCTACACCTTC	CATSDRTYGYTF
-	TRBJ2-4	17	TRBV2	-	TGTGCCAGCAGTGAAGCGTCCGGATACTTGGCCAAAAACATTCAGTACTTC	CASSEASGYLAKNIQYF
few	TRBJ2-2	14	TRBV27	-	TGTGCCAGCAGGGCCCTCGCGAACACCGGGGAGCTGTTTTTT	CASRALANTGELFF
-	TRBJ1-5	13	TRBV20-1	-	TGCAGTGCTAGAGAAATAGGGGACCAGCCCCAGCATTTT	CSAREIGDQPQHF
-	TRBJ1-1	14	TRBV20-1	-	TGCAGTGCTCCAAAGGCCGGCCAGGGGTCTGAAGCTTTCTTT	CSAPKAGQGSEAFF
-	TRBJ2-6	15	TRBV9	-	TGTGCCAGCAGCGTAGGCCTCCCCGGGGCCAACGTCCTGACTTTC	CASSVGLPGANVLTF
-	TRBJ2-2	18	TRBV7-2	TRBD2	TGTGCCAGCAGCTTCTTCCCGGGGGGACCCGGTCTTAGCGGGGAGCTGTTTTTT	CASSFFPGGPGLSGELFF